The 14 T cell receptor beta chains given below trace back to one sample, sequenced in a study of breast tumors, draining lymph nodes, adjacent tissues. The lymph nodes were axillary draining lymph nodes from breast cancer patients. TCRdb re-called the multiplex PCR reads through MiXCR, storing one row per CDR3 protein. The sample contains about 180,000 distinct CDR3 sequences, about 30% of which appear only once. The material sequenced was axillary lymph node tissue. These receptors came from a female donor with breast cancer. Some clones in this sample may be carry-over from other donors' samples.

Remarks on this clonotype: Given a much more abundant clone one base away, this may be a read error. The chain couples TRBV27 to TRBJ2-7; D uncertain. Trimming removed 2 bases at V and 2 bases at J, with 13 bases between. Germline values: CDR1 MNHEY, CDR2 SMNVEV (reference sequence). CDR3 size: 15 residues. The CDR3 DNA follows: TGTGCCAGCAGTTTACAGGCAAGAACCACCTACGAGCAGTACTTC. Encoded protein: CASSLQARTTYEQYF.

The V gene is TRBV7-9, the J gene TRBJ1-6; D gene uncertain. Germline V gene lookup returns CDR1 SEHNR and CDR2 FQNEAQ (reference sequence). Trimming shortened V by 5 bases and J by 8 bases, and 13 bases separated the two germline ends. The CDR3 totals 14 residues. DNA of the CDR3: TGTGCCAGCAGCCAAAGGAGCGGAGATTCACCCCTCCACTTT. Encoded protein: CASSQRSGDSPLHF.

Many counts were recorded for this clonotype. CDR3 coding DNA: TGCAGCACCGTGGGGGGGCCTGCTGAATACAATGAGCAGTTCTTC. Amino acids: CSTVGGPAEYNEQFF. V usage is TRBV29-1 and J usage is TRBJ2-1; weak D call: TRBD2 (7 bases). The CDR3 is 15 amino acids. The V end lost 8 bases, the J end lost 4 bases, and 21 bases lay between the germline ends. The V gene's germline CDR1 is SQVTM and CDR2 ANQGSEA.

In its sample, this clonotype was seen many times. The J gene is TRBJ2-6, the V gene TRBV6-6; TRBD1 matches 9 bases. The J segment lost 0 bases and the V segment lost 6 bases, leaving 9 bases of the junction unmatched. This CDR3 contains 18 residues. The germline V gene encodes CDR1 MNHNY and CDR2 SVGAGI (reference sequence). The CDR3 spells CASRPGDRAVSGANVLTF. The CDR3 DNA follows: TGTGCCAGCAGGCCCGGGGACAGGGCCGTCTCTGGGGCCAACGTCCTGACTTTC.

This clonotype appeared a few times. A much bigger clone sits one base away, suggesting this may be a read error. The J gene is TRBJ1-5, the V gene TRBV6-5; a possible D gene is TRBD1 (6 bases). The CDR3 is made up of 17 amino acids. Germline loops: CDR1 MNHEY, CDR2 SVGAGI. The CDR3 reads CASSHSGVRLEDQPQHF. CDR3 nucleotide sequence: TGTGCCAGCAGTCACTCAGGGGTCAGGCTCGAGGATCAGCCCCAGCATTTT.

This clonotype showed up just a few times. Mismatch with germline at one junction end may stem from a read error. This rearrangement joins TRBV20-1 to TRBJ1-1; D gene unclear. Germline-derived CDR1 and CDR2 are DFQATT and SNEGSKA (reference sequence). This CDR3 has 11 amino acids. In DNA, the CDR3 is TGCAGTGCTAGAGGGAGCACTGAAGCTTCCTTT. It encodes CSARGSTEASF.

On this clonotype: A much larger clone lies one base from this, so it may be a read error. The V gene is TRBV10-2, the J gene TRBJ1-1; D may be TRBD1 (6 bases). In germline, CDR1 is WSHSY, CDR2 SAAADI. The CDR3 is made up of 14 amino acids. The CDR3 coding sequence is TGTGCCGGCAGCTTAGGGGGGGGCGGCACTGAAGCTTTCTTT. Its translation is CAGSLGGGGTEAFF.

This clonotype was recorded a few times. V and J are TRBV20-1 and TRBJ1-1; D call uncertain. Germline V gives CDR1 DFQATT, CDR2 SNEGSKA (reference sequence). The CDR3 contains 10 residues. Trimming pared 3 bases from V and 5 bases from J, leaving 4 bases between. CDR3 DNA: TGCAGTGCTAGGAGGACTGAAGCTTTCTTT. It translates to CSARRTEAFF.

This clonotype has ten or more counts. This chain links TRBV19 with TRBJ2-3; no clear D. The CDR3 has 14 amino acids. V lost 0 bases, J lost 6 bases, and 10 bases lay in between. Germline-derived CDR1 and CDR2 are LNHDA and SQIVND (reference sequence). The CDR3 region has the DNA TGTGCCAGTAGTATAGAACCGCGTGTGGATACGCAGTATTTT. Translation: CASSIEPRVDTQYF.

This clonotype was picked up many times. The genes are TRBV5-1 and TRBJ2-3; 9 bases fit TRBD2. The junction had 5 bases not matched to a gene; V was cut back by 1 base and J by 2 bases. The CDR3 contains 16 residues. From germline, CDR1 is SGHRS and CDR2 YFSETQ. CDR3 sequence reads: CASSLTRGGYTDTQYF. The CDR3 DNA is TGCGCCAGCAGCTTGACGCGGGGGGGGTACACAGATACGCAGTATTTT.

Ten or more counts support this clonotype. The V and J genes are TRBV24-1 and TRBJ2-1, with D unresolved. Germline V gene sequence: CDR1 KGHDR, CDR2 SFDVKD. The ends were cut back, 1 base at V and 9 bases at J, with 6 bases in the middle. The CDR3 is 12 amino acids. The CDR3 DNA reads as TGTGCCACCAGTGATTTCGAGCTTGAGCAGTTCTTC. It specifies CATSDFELEQFF.

This chain connects TRBV7-2 to TRBJ2-2; D possibly corresponds to TRBD2 (5 bases). The V gene lost 3 bases and the J gene lost 2 bases, with 16 bases spanning the gap. Germline CDR1 reads SGHTA; CDR2 reads FQGNSA. This CDR3 region has 17 residues. CDR3 in amino acids: CASSFKGSSGNTGELFF. The CDR3 coding sequence is TGTGCCAGCAGCTTTAAAGGGAGCTCTGGAAACACCGGGGAGCTGTTTTTT.

For the CDR3, the DNA is TGTGCCAGCAGCTCTTTTCCACCTAGCGGGAGTCCCACCGGGGAGCTGTTTTTT. Translating gives CASSSFPPSGSPTGELFF. This chain uses TRBV12-3 or TRBV12-4 with TRBJ2-2, with 10 bases lining up with TRBD2. The CDR3 totals 18 residues. V lost 6 bases, J lost 4 bases, and 14 bases stayed unmatched.

The chain links TRBV6-1 to TRBJ2-2, with a weak D call TRBD2 (5 bases). Germline V gene sequence: CDR1 MNHNS, CDR2 SASEGT. Trimming took 2 bases from V and 5 from J, leaving 18 bases between them. The CDR3 loop spans 17 amino acids. CDR3 residues: CASSERMLLGRTGELFF. CDR3 in DNA: TGTGCCAGCAGTGAAAGAATGCTTTTGGGGAGAACCGGGGAGCTGTTTTTT.